Listed below are T cell receptor beta chains from one sample, sequenced in a study of blood T cell repertoires in COVID-19. Clones were read by immunoSEQ multiplex PCR, and TCRdb kept only the in-frame ones, dropping some. The sample lists 65,000 to 75,000 clones, about 88% seen once, with 4.5% to 5% in the top ten. The sequenced sample was peripheral blood. These receptors all come from a woman between 45 and 65 years old with active COVID-19. Each CDR3 is given with its conserved first and last residue. D genes are given only for firm matches. A clone size is listed for some rows: how often the clone was seen (once, few, many), or a class if it is expanded.

TRBV19	TRBJ2-6	-	TRBD1	TGTGCCAGTAGTTTCCACCCAGGGGGTTCTGGGGCCAACGTCCTGACTTTC	CASSFHPGGSGANVLTF
TRBV5-1	TRBJ1-5	once	TRBD1	TGCGCCAGCAGCGCAGGACAGGTGGATCAGCCCCAGCATTTT	CASSAGQVDQPQHF
TRBV19	TRBJ2-3	-	-	TGTGCCAGTAGGCCCCCCGGGATAAGCACAGATACGCAGTATTTT	CASRPPGISTDTQYF
TRBV15	TRBJ2-5	-	TRBD1	TGTGCCACCAGCGTGCCACCCGGGACAGATGAAGAGACCCAGTACTTC	CATSVPPGTDEETQYF
TRBV19	TRBJ1-5	-	-	TGTGCCAGTACCACCCCAGGGTCAGCTCAGCCCCAGCATTTT	CASTTPGSAQPQHF
TRBV6-1	TRBJ2-6	-	TRBD1	TGTGCCAGCAGTGCGGGGACAGTCCCTGGGGCCAACGTCCTGACTTTC	CASSAGTVPGANVLTF
TRBV29-1	TRBJ1-2	-	TRBD1	TGCAGCGTGACGGTGGACAGGGTTTTGAAAGGCTACACCTTC	CSVTVDRVLKGYTF
TRBV5-6	TRBJ1-2	-	TRBD1	TGTGCCAGCAGCACAACAGGGGTAGGCTACACCTTC	CASSTTGVGYTF
TRBV27	TRBJ2-5	-	-	TGTGCCAGCAGTTTCAGAGCGGAGTACCAAGAGACCCAGTACTTC	CASSFRAEYQETQYF
TRBV19	TRBJ1-1	-	TRBD1	TGTGCCAGTAACCCGGGGGGGACAGGGAGGTTGAGCACTGAAGCTTTCTTT	CASNPGGTGRLSTEAFF
TRBV18	TRBJ1-1	-	-	TGTGCCAGCTCCTCAGGGGCCGAGAACACTGAAGCTTTCTTT	CASSSGAENTEAFF
TRBV19	TRBJ2-7	-	TRBD1	TGTGCCAGTAGTATGGGACAGGGGTACGAGCAGTACTTC	CASSMGQGYEQYF
TRBV12-5	TRBJ2-1	-	TRBD2	TGTGCTAGTGGTTTGGTACTGGGACTAGCGGAAGATACCTCCTACAATGAGCAGTTCTTC	CASGLVLGLAEDTSYNEQFF
TRBV30	TRBJ2-1	-	TRBD2	TGTGCCTGGAGCGGGACTAGGGCCAATGAGCAGTTCTTC	CAWSGTRANEQFF
TRBV5-6	TRBJ2-7	-	-	TGTGCCAGCAGCGACATCGGGACAAAAGCCTACGAGCAGTACTTC	CASSDIGTKAYEQYF
TRBV7-2	TRBJ2-1	-	-	TGTGCCAGCAGCTCAGGGCCTAGGGAGTTCTTC	CASSSGPREFF
TRBV6-4	TRBJ2-3	few	-	TGTGCCAGCAGTGACTCGGGCAGCACAGATACGCAGTATTTT	CASSDSGSTDTQYF
TRBV9	TRBJ2-1	few	-	TGTGCCAGCAGCGTAGAACGGTGGAATGAGCAGTTCTTC	CASSVERWNEQFF
TRBV6-5	TRBJ2-7	-	TRBD2	TGTGCCAGCAGTATTAGCCAGCGGGAAAACGAGCAGTACTTC	CASSISQRENEQYF
TRBV18	TRBJ2-5	-	TRBD1	TGTGCCAGCTCACCCATTGGGACAGGGGGCATAGAGACCCAGTACTTC	CASSPIGTGGIETQYF
TRBV10-3	TRBJ1-3	-	TRBD1	TGTGCCATCAGTGGGGACAGTCACTCTGGAAACACCATATATTTT	CAISGDSHSGNTIYF
TRBV6-4	TRBJ1-6	once	TRBD1	TGTGCCAGCAGTGACTCAGGGGGCAACTCACCCCTCCACTTT	CASSDSGGNSPLHF
TRBV7-8	TRBJ1-6	-	-	TGTGCCAGCAGCTTAGATGTTGGGCGTGGGAGCTCCTATAATTCACCCCTCCACTTT	CASSLDVGRGSSYNSPLHF
TRBV7-9	TRBJ1-5	-	-	TGTGCCATCCTTACGGTCTATCAGCCCCAGCATTTT	CAILTVYQPQHF
TRBV5-1	TRBJ2-7	-	TRBD2	TGCGCCAGCAGCCCCCGGGAGGGGACTGTGCAGTACTTC	CASSPREGTVQYF
TRBV5-6	TRBJ1-5	-	TRBD1	TGTGCCAGCAGCTTGGGACAGGGAAGTCAGCCCCAGCATTTT	CASSLGQGSQPQHF
TRBV30	TRBJ2-1	-	TRBD2	TGTGCCTGGAGTTTTAGCGGGAACTACAATGAGCAGTTCTTC	CAWSFSGNYNEQFF
TRBV7-2	TRBJ2-3	-	-	TGTGCCAGCAGCTTAGCGGGAGTCGGAACAGATACGCAGTATTTT	CASSLAGVGTDTQYF
TRBV7-2	TRBJ2-2	-	TRBD2	TGTGCCAGCAGCTTGACCCCTTGGAGCGGGAGTTCAGGGGAGCTGTTTTTT	CASSLTPWSGSSGELFF
TRBV18	TRBJ2-7	-	-	TGTGCCAGCTCACATCAGCCCTCGAGGGGACTGAGCTCCTACGAGCAGTACTTC	CASSHQPSRGLSSYEQYF
TRBV5-1	TRBJ2-1	once	-	TGCGCCAGCAGCTTGGGGCAGGGAGGCAATGAGCAGTTCTTC	CASSLGQGGNEQFF
TRBV2	TRBJ1-3	-	TRBD1	TGTGCCAGCAGTCCAGGGACAGGGGCTGGAAACACCATATATTTT	CASSPGTGAGNTIYF
TRBV19	TRBJ2-7	-	-	TGTGCCAGTAGTTCTTCCTACGAGCAGTACTTC	CASSSSYEQYF
TRBV7-9	TRBJ2-7	-	TRBD1	TGTGCCAGCAGCTCGACAGGGGTCGAGCAGTACTTC	CASSSTGVEQYF
TRBV6-5	TRBJ2-3	-	-	TGTGCCAGCAGCTCTAGCACAGATACGCAGTATTTT	CASSSSTDTQYF
TRBV19	TRBJ2-7	-	TRBD2	TGTGCCAGTAGAGGGAGGGATCGTAACGAGCAGTACTTC	CASRGRDRNEQYF
TRBV11-2	TRBJ2-2	-	TRBD2	TGTGCCAGCAGCTTATCGAGCGGGAGCCAGGCCGGGGAGCTGTTTTTT	CASSLSSGSQAGELFF
TRBV11-2	TRBJ1-5	-	-	TGTGCCAGCAGCTTAGATTTGGGGGCATGGCAGCCCCAGCATTTT	CASSLDLGAWQPQHF
TRBV6-6	TRBJ2-7	once	-	TGTGCCAGCAGTGATCCAAAGACTAACTACGAGCAGTACTTC	CASSDPKTNYEQYF
TRBV18	TRBJ2-7	few	TRBD2	TGTGCCAGCTCACGTACTAGCGGGAACTACGAGCAGTACTTC	CASSRTSGNYEQYF
TRBV5-1	TRBJ1-1	-	TRBD1	TGCGCCAGCAGCACGGGACAGGGATCGAACACTGAAGCTTTCTTT	CASSTGQGSNTEAFF
TRBV5-1	TRBJ2-7	few	TRBD1	TGCGCCAGCAGCTTTACCGGGACAGAACTCTACGAGCAGTACTTC	CASSFTGTELYEQYF
TRBV5-1	TRBJ1-5	once	TRBD1	TGCGCCAGCAGCTTGACAGGGGGCGGCAATCAGCCCCAGCATTTT	CASSLTGGGNQPQHF
TRBV5-1	TRBJ2-7	-	TRBD2	TGCGCCACGGCGCTAGCGGGAGGCTACGAGCAGTACTTC	CATALAGGYEQYF
TRBV12-5	TRBJ2-3	-	TRBD2	TGTGCTAGTGGTTTGACTAGCGGGAGAGGGCAGTATTTT	CASGLTSGRGQYF
TRBV5-5	TRBJ1-1	-	-	TGTGCCAGCAGCTTGACTGGACAGTTGAACACTGAAGCTTTCTTT	CASSLTGQLNTEAFF
TRBV30	TRBJ2-2	-	-	TGTGCCTGGAGTGTAAAGACTAGTGGGGGCGGGGAGCTGTTTTTT	CAWSVKTSGGGELFF
TRBV6-5	TRBJ1-3	-	TRBD1	TGTGCCAGCAGTTACAACAGGGGTGGAAACACCATATATTTT	CASSYNRGGNTIYF
TRBV30	TRBJ1-4	-	-	TGTGCCTGGAGTGTCGGGGGTTCTAATGAAAAACTGTTTTTT	CAWSVGGSNEKLFF
TRBV12-3/TRBV12-4	TRBJ1-3	-	-	TGTGCCAGCCGCGTGGGAGCCGGAAACACCATATATTTT	CASRVGAGNTIYF